The 7 T cell receptor beta chains in this list originate from one sample, sequenced in a study of shared clonotypes between healthy human individuals. Sequencing was performed with immunoSEQ multiplex PCR; in TCRdb, only in-frame clones are kept and a portion is missing. The sample includes approximately 400,000 clones, about 96% seen only once; the top ten take approximately 0.32%. Sequencing used memory CD8+ T cells sorted from blood. Noted subset: CD45RO+ cells pooled with CCR7-negative TemRA cells. These receptors were collected from a man aged 30-40 years in good health.

The V and J genes are TRBV19 and TRBJ2-1; 7 bases match TRBD2. This CDR3 comprises 16 residues. The J segment lost 2 bases and the V segment lost 7 bases, leaving 11 bases of the junction unmatched. CDR1 LNHDA and CDR2 SQIVND come from the germline V gene (reference sequence). CDR3 sequence: CASMAPGGATYNEQFF. In DNA, the CDR3 is TGTGCCAGTATGGCCCCGGGGGGAGCTACCTACAATGAGCAGTTCTTC. Full variable domain (outside the CDR3, taken from reference TRBV19 and TRBJ2-1): DGGITQSPKYLFRKEGQNVTLSCEQNLNHDAMYWYRQDPGQGLRLIYYSQIVNDFQKGDIAEGYSVSREKKESFPLTVTSAQKNPTAFYLCASMAPGGATYNEQFFGPGTRLTVL.

The chain employs TRBV6-5 and TRBJ1-2; a possible D gene is TRBD1 (6 bases). This CDR3 has 14 residues. CDR1 and CDR2 from the germline V gene are MNHEY and SVGAGI. Trimming took 2 bases from V and 2 from J, leaving 9 bases between them. CDR3 sequence reads: CASSYRDKNYGYTF. The CDR3 nucleotides read TGTGCCAGCAGTTACCGGGACAAAAACTATGGCTACACCTTC.

The rearrangement links TRBV7-3 to TRBJ2-5, with TRBD2 identical over 7 bases. The trim removed 2 bases at V and 3 bases at J, leaving 6 bases unmatched. The germline CDR1 and CDR2 sequences are SGHTA and FQGTGA. The CDR3 length is 15 residues. The CDR3 sequence: CASSLGTKEKETQYF. CDR3 coding DNA: TGTGCCAGCAGCTTAGGGACTAAGGAGAAAGAGACCCAGTACTTC.

The chain combines TRBV7-3 with TRBJ2-1; weak D call: TRBD2 (7 bases). The germline CDR1 and CDR2 sequences are SGHTA and FQGTGA. The CDR3 has 17 amino acids. Between the trimmed V and J ends, which lost 5 bases and 8 bases, there was a span of 25 bases. DNA of the CDR3: TGTGCCAGCAGCCCGACGGGGTCACCGGGGGGCGGGGATGAGCAGTTCTTC. Protein: CASSPTGSPGGGDEQFF.

V and J are TRBV25-1 and TRBJ1-1, with 7 bases identical to TRBD1. From germline, CDR1 is MGHDK and CDR2 SYGVNS. The CDR3 has 14 amino acids. Trimming removed 4 bases from V and 2 bases from J; junction bases left unmatched: 4. CDR3 nucleotides: TGTGCCAGCAGTGCCCGGGACAGAAACACTGAAGCTTTCTTT. Protein: CASSARDRNTEAFF. Supplemented by reference TRBV25-1 and TRBJ1-1, the full variable domain reads EADIYQTPRYLVIGTGKKITLECSQTMGHDKMYWYQQDPGMELHLIHYSYGVNSTEKGDLSSESTVSRIRTEHFPLTLESARPSHTSQYLCASSARDRNTEAFFGQGTRLTVV.

V usage is TRBV30 and J usage is TRBJ2-5; D uncertain. Germline V gene data show CDR1 as GTSNPN and CDR2 as SVGIG (reference sequence). The V gene lost 2 bases and the J gene lost 5 bases, with 6 bases spanning the gap. The CDR3 is 11 amino acids. DNA for the CDR3: TGTGCCTGGAGTTCTTGGGAGACCCAGTACTTC. This sequence encodes CAWSSWETQYF.

The chain combines TRBV19 with TRBJ2-3, with D possibly matching TRBD2 (6 bases). Germline values: CDR1 LNHDA, CDR2 SQIVND (reference sequence). V lost 9 bases, J lost 3 bases, and 13 bases lay in between. CDR3 size: 13 residues. The CDR3 region is CARTRESTDTQYF. In nucleotides, the CDR3 is TGTGCCAGAACTCGGGAGTCGACAGATACGCAGTATTTT. The variable domain in full, completed from reference TRBV19 and TRBJ2-3, reads DGGITQSPKYLFRKEGQNVTLSCEQNLNHDAMYWYRQDPGQGLRLIYYSQIVNDFQKGDIAEGYSVSREKKESFPLTVTSAQKNPTAFYLCARTRESTDTQYFGPGTRLTVL.